This T cell receptor (beta chain) was found in a study of blood T cell repertoires in COVID-19. Grouping used clinical history reported by participants in a survey and questionnaire. All recovered Cohort 3 donors got two negative PCRs, got clearance, or saw symptom resolution. CDR3 length: 14 residues. Germline V gives CDR1 LNHDA, CDR2 SQIVND (reference sequence). With 7 bases clipped from V and 0 bases from J, the junction kept 3 bases outside the gene matches. The data were produced by immunoSEQ multiplex PCR, yet TCRdb's version contains in-frame clones alone and is incomplete. The sample shows more than 110,000 clones, around 79% of them seen only once.

The chain combines TRBV19 with TRBJ2-1; TRBD2 matches at 7 bases. This receptor was taken from a woman aged 45 to 65 who had recovered from COVID-19. The source material was PBMCs or T cells enriched from blood (not recorded which). This CDR3 reads CASIAGSSYNEQFF. In DNA, the CDR3 is TGTGCCAGTATAGCGGGCTCCTCCTACAATGAGCAGTTCTTC.